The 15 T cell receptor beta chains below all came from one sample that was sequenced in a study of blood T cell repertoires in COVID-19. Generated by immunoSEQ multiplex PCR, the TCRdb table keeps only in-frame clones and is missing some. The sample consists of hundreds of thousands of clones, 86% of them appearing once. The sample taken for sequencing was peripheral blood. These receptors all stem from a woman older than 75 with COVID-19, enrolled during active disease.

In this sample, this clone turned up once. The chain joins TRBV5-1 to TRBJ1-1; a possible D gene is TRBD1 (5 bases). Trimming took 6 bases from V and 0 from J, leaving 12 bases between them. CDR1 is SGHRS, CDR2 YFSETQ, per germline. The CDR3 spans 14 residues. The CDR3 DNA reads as TGCGCCAGCACCGAACGGGGGGTGAACACTGAAGCTTTCTTT. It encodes CASTERGVNTEAFF. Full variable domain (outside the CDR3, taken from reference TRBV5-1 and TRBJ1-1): KAGVTQTPRYLIKTRGQQVTLSCSPISGHRSVSWYQQTPGQGLQFLFEYFSETQRNKGNFPGRFSGRQFSNSRSEMNVSTLELGDSALYLCASTERGVNTEAFFGQGTRLTVV.

This CDR3 is CATSKKVRGKAEKLFF. DNA of the CDR3: TGTGCCACCAGCAAGAAGGTCAGGGGCAAGGCTGAAAAACTGTTTTTT. The J gene is TRBJ1-4, the V gene TRBV15; possible D gene TRBD1, 6 bases. Germline values: CDR1 LNHNV, CDR2 YYDKDF (reference sequence). The V and J ends lost 4 bases and 7 bases respectively, with 19 bases between them. CDR3 length: 16 amino acids.

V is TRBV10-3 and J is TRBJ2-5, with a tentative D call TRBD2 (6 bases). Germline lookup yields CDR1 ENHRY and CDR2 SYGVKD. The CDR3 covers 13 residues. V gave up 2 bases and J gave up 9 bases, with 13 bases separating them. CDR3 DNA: TGTGCCATCAGTGAGCCCCCGGGGGAGGCCCAGTACTTC. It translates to CAISEPPGEAQYF.

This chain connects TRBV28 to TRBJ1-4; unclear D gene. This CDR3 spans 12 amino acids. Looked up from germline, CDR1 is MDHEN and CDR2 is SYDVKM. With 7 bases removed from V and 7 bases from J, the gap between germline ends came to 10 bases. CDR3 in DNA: TGTGCCAGCATGGTTGGCTTTGAAAAACTGTTTTTT. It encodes CASMVGFEKLFF. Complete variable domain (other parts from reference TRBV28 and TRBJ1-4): DVKVTQSSRYLVKRTGEKVFLECVQDMDHENMFWYRQDPGLGLRLIYFSYDVKMKEKGDIPEGYSVSREKKERFSLILESASTNQTSMYLCASMVGFEKLFFGSGTQLSVL.

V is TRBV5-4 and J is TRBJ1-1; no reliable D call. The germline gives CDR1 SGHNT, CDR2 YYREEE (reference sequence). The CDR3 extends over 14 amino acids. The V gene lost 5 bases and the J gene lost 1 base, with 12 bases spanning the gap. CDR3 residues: CASSSQTGNTEAFF. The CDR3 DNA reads TGTGCCAGCAGTTCTCAAACGGGGAACACTGAAGCTTTCTTT. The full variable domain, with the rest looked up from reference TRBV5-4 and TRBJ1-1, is ETGVTQSPTHLIKTRGQQVTLRCSSQSGHNTVSWYQQALGQGPQFIFQYYREEENGRGNFPPRFSGLQFPNYSSELNVNALELDDSALYLCASSSQTGNTEAFFGQGTRLTVV.

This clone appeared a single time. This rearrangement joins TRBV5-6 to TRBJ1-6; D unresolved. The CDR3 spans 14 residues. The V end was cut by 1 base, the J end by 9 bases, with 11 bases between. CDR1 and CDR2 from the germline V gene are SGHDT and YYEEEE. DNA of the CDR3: TGTGCCAGCAGCTTGAGAGGGCTTGGTTCACCCCTCCACTTT. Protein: CASSLRGLGSPLHF. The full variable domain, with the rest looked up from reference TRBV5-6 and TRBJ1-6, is DAGVTQSPTHLIKTRGQQVTLRCSPKSGHDTVSWYQQALGQGPQFIFQYYEEEERQRGNFPDRFSGHQFPNYSSELNVNALLLGDSALYLCASSLRGLGSPLHFGNGTRLTVT.

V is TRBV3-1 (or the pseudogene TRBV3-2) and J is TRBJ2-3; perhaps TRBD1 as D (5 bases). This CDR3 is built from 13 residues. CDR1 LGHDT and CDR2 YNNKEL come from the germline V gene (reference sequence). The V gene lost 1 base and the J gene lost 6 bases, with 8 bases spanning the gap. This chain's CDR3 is CASSQVSGDTQYF. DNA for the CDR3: TGTGCCAGCAGCCAAGTATCAGGGGATACGCAGTATTTT.

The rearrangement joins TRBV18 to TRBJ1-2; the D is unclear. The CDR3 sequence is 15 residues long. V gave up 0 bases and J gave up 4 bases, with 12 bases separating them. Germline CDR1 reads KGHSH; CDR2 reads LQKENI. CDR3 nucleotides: TGTGCCAGCTCACCACCGTCGGGGTTTAGCTATGGCTACACCTTC. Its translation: CASSPPSGFSYGYTF.

The CDR3 DNA sequence: TGTGCCAGCAGCGCCGGTACTGAAGCTTTCTTT. It encodes CASSAGTEAFF. V is TRBV5-6 and J is TRBJ1-1; no definite D call. The CDR3 has 11 residues. Trimming shortened V by 4 bases and J by 5 bases, and 6 bases separated the two germline ends. From germline, CDR1 is SGHDT and CDR2 YYEEEE.

The CDR3 DNA reads as TGTGCCAGTAGTTCCCTCGCGGTGGCCCTAAGGAACACCATATATTTT. Translated, it gives CASSSLAVALRNTIYF. The V and J genes are TRBV19 and TRBJ1-3; D gene uncertain. V was pared by 5 bases and J by 7 bases, with 21 bases between. The CDR3 extends over 16 amino acids. Germline V lookup: CDR1 LNHDA, CDR2 SQIVND (reference sequence).

CDR3 sequence (DNA): TGTGCCAGCAGGGACGACTCAACAGGGCGGTATGGCTACACCTTC. Encoded protein: CASRDDSTGRYGYTF. This rearrangement joins TRBV6-5 to TRBJ1-2; tentative D call: TRBD1 (6 bases). The germline V gene has CDR1 MNHEY and CDR2 SVGAGI. This CDR3 is 15 amino acids long. Trimming took off 6 bases at V and 5 bases at J, with 19 bases between the two ends.

The CDR3 sequence: CASSSPSGGRTDTQYF. As DNA, the CDR3 is TGTGCCAGCAGCTCCCCTAGCGGGGGGCGCACAGATACGCAGTATTTT. The chain employs TRBV11-2 and TRBJ2-3; 11 bases are a match to TRBD2. The V segment lost 4 bases and the J segment 1 base; nucleotides outside the gene matches: 4. The V gene's germline CDR1 is SGHAT and CDR2 FQNNGV. The CDR3 spans 16 residues.

Here the CDR3 reads CASSLADRGFSYGYTF. The CDR3 bases are TGTGCCAGCAGCTTGGCCGACAGGGGATTTTCCTATGGCTACACCTTC. The chain combines TRBV5-4 with TRBJ1-2; 8 positions agree with TRBD1. V dropped 0 bases and J dropped 4; count of bases not matched to a gene: 8. This CDR3 contains 16 residues. Germline V CDR1 and CDR2: SGHNT, YYREEE (reference sequence).

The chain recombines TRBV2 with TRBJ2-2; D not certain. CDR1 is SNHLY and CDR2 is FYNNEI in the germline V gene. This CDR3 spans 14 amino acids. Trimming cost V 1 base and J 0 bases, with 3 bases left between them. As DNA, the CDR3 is TGTGCCAGCAGTGAAGTCACGAACACCGGGGAGCTGTTTTTT. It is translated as CASSEVTNTGELFF.

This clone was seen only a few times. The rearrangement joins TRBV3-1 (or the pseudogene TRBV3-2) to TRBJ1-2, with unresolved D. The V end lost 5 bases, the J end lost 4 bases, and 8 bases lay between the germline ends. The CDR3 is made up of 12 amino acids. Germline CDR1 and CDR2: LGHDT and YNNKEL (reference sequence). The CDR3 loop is CASSTQAYGYTF. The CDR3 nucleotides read TGTGCCAGCAGCACCCAGGCCTATGGCTACACCTTC.